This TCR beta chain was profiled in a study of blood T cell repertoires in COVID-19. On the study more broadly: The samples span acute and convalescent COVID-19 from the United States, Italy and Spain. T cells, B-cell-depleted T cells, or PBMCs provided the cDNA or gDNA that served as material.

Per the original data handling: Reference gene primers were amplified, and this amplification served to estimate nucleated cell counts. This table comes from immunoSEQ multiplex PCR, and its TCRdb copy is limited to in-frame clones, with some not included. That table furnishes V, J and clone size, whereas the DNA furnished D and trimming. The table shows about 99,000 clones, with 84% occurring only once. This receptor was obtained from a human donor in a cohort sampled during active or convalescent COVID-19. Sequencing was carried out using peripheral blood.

For the CDR3, the DNA is TGTGCCAGCTCACCCTCGCCGAGATCAGAGACCCAGTACTTC. It encodes CASSPSPRSETQYF. The V and J genes are TRBV18 and TRBJ2-5; D is unclear. V gave up 3 bases and J gave up 4 bases, with 12 bases separating them. The CDR3 sequence is 14 residues long. CDR1 is KGHSH, CDR2 LQKENI, per germline.